This is a list of T cell receptor beta chains from one sample in a study of cytomegalovirus exposure and HLA in healthy donors. TCRdb's copy holds only in-frame clones and misses some; the assay was immunoSEQ multiplex PCR. Of more than 140,000 clones listed, 70% to 85% are singletons. The sequenced sample consisted of PBMCs. The origin of the receptors is a woman in her 40s in good health and CMV-seronegative. CDR3s leave out the opening cysteine and the closing phenylalanine or tryptophan. A D gene is named only where the DNA matches it firmly.

d_call: NA; v_call: TRBV27; j_call: TRBJ1-5; cdr3_aa: ASSYTAGSNQPQH
d_call: NA; v_call: TRBV2; j_call: TRBJ2-5; cdr3_aa: ASTQGETQY
d_call: TRBD1; v_call: TRBV11-2; j_call: NA; cdr3_aa: ASSFQTGTLRIYEQY
d_call: NA; v_call: TRBV25-1; j_call: TRBJ1-2; cdr3_aa: ASTSNYGYT
d_call: NA; v_call: TRBV19; j_call: TRBJ2-5; cdr3_aa: ASSPRLSLATPTQY
d_call: NA; v_call: TRBV4-2; j_call: TRBJ1-1; cdr3_aa: ASSQELETGSW
d_call: NA; v_call: TRBV4-3; j_call: TRBJ2-4; cdr3_aa: ASSHEGGENIQY
d_call: TRBD1; v_call: TRBV10-2; j_call: TRBJ1-1; cdr3_aa: ASRMTGWDEAF
d_call: TRBD2; v_call: TRBV7-6; j_call: TRBJ2-1; cdr3_aa: ASSRGLAGGLNNEQF
d_call: TRBD1; v_call: TRBV7-7; j_call: TRBJ2-7; cdr3_aa: ASSLGQAAYEQY
d_call: NA; v_call: TRBV7-2; j_call: TRBJ1-4; cdr3_aa: ASSPGTLQEKLF
d_call: NA; v_call: TRBV10-2; j_call: TRBJ2-3; cdr3_aa: ASSGGLVTDTQY
d_call: NA; v_call: TRBV29-1; j_call: TRBJ1-4; cdr3_aa: SVGESWNEKLF
d_call: NA; v_call: TRBV7-2; j_call: TRBJ2-2; cdr3_aa: ASSLVGLLNTGELF
d_call: TRBD1; v_call: TRBV30; j_call: TRBJ2-2; cdr3_aa: AWSGAGTGDPNTGELF
d_call: TRBD1; v_call: TRBV7-9; j_call: TRBJ1-4; cdr3_aa: ASSFTGVEKLF
d_call: NA; v_call: TRBV18; j_call: TRBJ2-7; cdr3_aa: ASSPVAQIYEQY
d_call: TRBD2; v_call: TRBV5-5; j_call: TRBJ2-1; cdr3_aa: ASLRSSGNYNEQF
d_call: NA; v_call: TRBV7-2; j_call: TRBJ2-5; cdr3_aa: ASSLVGTRYQETQY
d_call: TRBD1; v_call: TRBV5-4; j_call: NA; cdr3_aa: ASSRDRVEQY
d_call: TRBD1; v_call: TRBV5-1; j_call: TRBJ2-7; cdr3_aa: ASSIEDRGGSGQY
d_call: NA; v_call: TRBV5-1; j_call: TRBJ1-1; cdr3_aa: ASSLVMNTEAF
d_call: NA; v_call: TRBV5-1; j_call: TRBJ1-2; cdr3_aa: ASSLTVLDLYGYT
d_call: NA; v_call: TRBV15; j_call: TRBJ1-5; cdr3_aa: ATSRDQGNQPQH
d_call: NA; v_call: TRBV4-1; j_call: TRBJ2-7; cdr3_aa: ASSQDVSTRSYEQY
d_call: NA; v_call: TRBV7-3; j_call: TRBJ1-2; cdr3_aa: ASSFQGINGYT
d_call: NA; v_call: TRBV6-5; j_call: TRBJ2-3; cdr3_aa: ASSPTPSFNTQY
d_call: TRBD1; v_call: TRBV28; j_call: TRBJ1-1; cdr3_aa: ASSLRGGDRKNTEAF
d_call: NA; v_call: TRBV7-9; j_call: TRBJ1-1; cdr3_aa: ASSLSGTEAF
d_call: NA; v_call: TRBV19; j_call: TRBJ1-5; cdr3_aa: ASSISDNSRQPQH
d_call: NA; v_call: TRBV4-2; j_call: TRBJ1-5; cdr3_aa: ASSQPGNQPQH
d_call: TRBD2; v_call: TRBV6-5; j_call: TRBJ2-5; cdr3_aa: ASRRSSGWETQY
d_call: TRBD2; v_call: TRBV27; j_call: TRBJ2-1; cdr3_aa: ASSLSTWASGSIHLNNEQF
d_call: NA; v_call: TRBV5-1; j_call: TRBJ1-2; cdr3_aa: ASTPDTNAYGYT
d_call: TRBD1; v_call: TRBV5-4; j_call: TRBJ1-1; cdr3_aa: ASSRTGGVAF
d_call: TRBD2; v_call: TRBV10-3; j_call: TRBJ2-5; cdr3_aa: AISGSAGEETQY
d_call: NA; v_call: TRBV28; j_call: TRBJ2-7; cdr3_aa: ASSYAIGQLDGQY
d_call: TRBD2; v_call: TRBV9; j_call: TRBJ2-1; cdr3_aa: ASSPHLAGRYNEQF